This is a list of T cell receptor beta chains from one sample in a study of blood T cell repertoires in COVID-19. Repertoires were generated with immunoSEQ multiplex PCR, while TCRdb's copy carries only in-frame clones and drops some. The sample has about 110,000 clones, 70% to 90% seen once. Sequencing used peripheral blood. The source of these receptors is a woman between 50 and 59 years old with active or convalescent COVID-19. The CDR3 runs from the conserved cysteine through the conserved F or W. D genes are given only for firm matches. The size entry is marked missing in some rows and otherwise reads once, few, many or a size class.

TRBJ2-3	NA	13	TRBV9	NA	CASSPRSGDTQYF	TGTGCCAGCAGCCCCCGGAGTGGGGATACGCAGTATTTT
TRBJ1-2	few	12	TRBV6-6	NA	CASSYGPYGYTF	TGTGCCAGCAGTTATGGGCCCTATGGCTACACCTTC
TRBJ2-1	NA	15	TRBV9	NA	CASSVASFAYNEQFF	TGTGCCAGCAGCGTAGCTAGCTTCGCCTACAATGAGCAGTTCTTC
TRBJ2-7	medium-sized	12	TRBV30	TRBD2	CAWGLASVEQYF	TGTGCCTGGGGACTAGCCTCGGTCGAGCAGTACTTC
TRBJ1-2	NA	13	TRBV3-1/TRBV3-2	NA	CASSQGRGDGYTF	TGTGCCAGCAGCCAAGGGAGGGGCGATGGCTACACCTTC
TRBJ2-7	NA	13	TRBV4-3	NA	CASSQGVFYEQYF	TGCGCCAGCAGCCAAGGAGTATTTTACGAGCAGTACTTC
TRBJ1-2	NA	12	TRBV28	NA	CASRGPNYGYTF	TGTGCCAGCAGGGGGCCGAACTATGGCTACACCTTC
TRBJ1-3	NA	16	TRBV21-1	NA	CASSIIPSRSGNTIYF	TGTGCCAGCAGCATAATCCCGAGCCGGTCTGGAAACACCATATATTTT
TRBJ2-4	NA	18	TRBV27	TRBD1	CASSLGYPGGAAKNIQYF	TGTGCCAGCAGTTTAGGGTATCCAGGGGGCGCAGCCAAAAACATTCAGTACTTC
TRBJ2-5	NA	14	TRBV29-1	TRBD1	CSVESGGGGETQYF	TGCAGCGTTGAATCAGGGGGCGGAGGAGAGACCCAGTACTTC
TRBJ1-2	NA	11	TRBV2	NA	CASSEVLGYTF	TGTGCCAGCAGTGAAGTCCTGGGCTACACCTTC
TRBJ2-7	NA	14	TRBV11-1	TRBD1	CASSPHRGSSEQYF	TGTGCCAGCAGCCCGCACAGGGGCAGTAGCGAGCAGTACTTC
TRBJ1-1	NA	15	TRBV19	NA	CASRPRPRDITEAFF	TGTGCCAGTAGACCAAGACCCCGGGACATAACTGAAGCTTTCTTT
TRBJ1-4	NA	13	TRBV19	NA	CASKTETNEKLFF	TGTGCCAGCAAGACAGAGACTAATGAAAAACTGTTTTTT
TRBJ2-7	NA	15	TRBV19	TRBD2	CASTSGLAGEYEQYF	TGTGCCAGTACCAGCGGACTAGCGGGAGAATACGAGCAGTACTTC
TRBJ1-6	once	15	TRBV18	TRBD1	CASSRMDRGNSPLHF	TGTGCCAGCTCGCGGATGGACAGGGGCAATTCACCCCTCCACTTT
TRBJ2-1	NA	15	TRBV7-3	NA	CASSPSALKYNEQFF	TGTGCCAGCAGCCCTAGCGCGCTGAAATACAATGAGCAGTTCTTC
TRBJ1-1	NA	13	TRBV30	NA	CAWGGGFRTEAFF	TGTGCCTGGGGCGGAGGTTTTAGGACTGAAGCTTTCTTT
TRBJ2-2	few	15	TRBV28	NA	CASSLAGGGAGELFF	TGTGCCAGCAGTTTAGCAGGGGGAGGCGCCGGGGAGCTGTTTTTT
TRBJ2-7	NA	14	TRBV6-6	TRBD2	CASNPTSGIYEQYF	TGTGCCAGCAACCCGACTAGCGGAATCTACGAGCAGTACTTC
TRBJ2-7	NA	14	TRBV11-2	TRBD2	CASSPSGVRYEQYF	TGTGCCAGCAGCCCGAGCGGGGTAAGATACGAGCAGTACTTC
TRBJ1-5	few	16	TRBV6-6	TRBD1	CASSYPDRGLNQPQHF	TGTGCCAGCAGTTACCCCGACAGGGGCCTTAATCAGCCCCAGCATTTT
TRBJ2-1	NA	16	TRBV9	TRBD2	CASSATSGISYNEQFF	TGTGCCAGCAGCGCTACAAGCGGGATTTCCTACAATGAGCAGTTCTTC
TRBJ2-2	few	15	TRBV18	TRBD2	CASSPLAGGTGELFF	TGTGCCAGCTCACCTCTAGCGGGAGGGACCGGGGAGCTGTTTTTT
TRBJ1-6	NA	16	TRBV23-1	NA	CASSPRSQGSDSPLHF	TGCGCCAGCAGCCCCCGCAGCCAGGGGTCGGATTCACCCCTCCACTTT
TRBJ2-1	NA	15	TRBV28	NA	CASNVRANSYNEQFF	TGTGCCAGCAATGTGCGGGCCAACTCCTACAATGAGCAGTTCTTC
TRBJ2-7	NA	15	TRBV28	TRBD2	CASSLSGLEFYEQYF	TGTGCCAGCAGTTTATCGGGACTAGAGTTTTACGAGCAGTACTTC
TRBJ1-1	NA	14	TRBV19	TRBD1	CASSMTGGDNEAFF	TGTGCCAGTAGTATGACAGGGGGAGATAATGAAGCTTTCTTT
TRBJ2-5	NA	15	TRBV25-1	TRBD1	CASSAVGQGVKTQYF	TGTGCCAGCAGTGCAGTGGGGCAGGGGGTGAAGACCCAGTACTTC
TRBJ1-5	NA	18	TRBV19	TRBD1	CASSIGAGGALSNQPQHF	TGTGCCAGTAGTATAGGTGCAGGGGGAGCCCTTAGCAATCAGCCCCAGCATTTT
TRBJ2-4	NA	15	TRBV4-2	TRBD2	CASSPDLSGSDIQYF	TGTGCCAGCAGCCCCGACCTTAGCGGGAGCGACATTCAGTACTTC
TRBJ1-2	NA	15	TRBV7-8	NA	CASSLAHRRNYGYTF	TGTGCCAGCAGCTTAGCGCACAGGCGAAACTATGGCTACACCTTC
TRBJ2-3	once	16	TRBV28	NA	CASSFVEGPSTDTQYF	TGTGCCAGCAGTTTCGTAGAGGGTCCCAGCACAGATACGCAGTATTTT
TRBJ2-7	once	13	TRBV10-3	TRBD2	CAIMTSGEYEQYF	TGTGCCATAATGACTAGCGGCGAATACGAGCAGTACTTC
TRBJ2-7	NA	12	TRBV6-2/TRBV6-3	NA	CASSKGVYEQYF	TGTGCCAGCAGTAAAGGAGTTTACGAGCAGTACTTC
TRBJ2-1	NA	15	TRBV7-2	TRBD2	CASSLAGRALNEQFF	TGTGCCAGCAGCTTAGCCGGGAGGGCCCTCAATGAGCAGTTCTTC
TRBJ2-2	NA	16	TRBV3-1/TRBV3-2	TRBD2	CASSRGGLTNTGELFF	TGTGCCAGCAGCCGGGGGGGACTGACGAACACCGGGGAGCTGTTTTTT
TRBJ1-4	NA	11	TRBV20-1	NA	CSAPYPGTAFF	TGCAGTGCCCCTTATCCCGGGACTGCGTTTTTT
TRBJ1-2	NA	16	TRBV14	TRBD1	CASSQVIGQGSGGYTF	TGTGCCAGCAGCCAAGTAATCGGACAGGGGTCCGGGGGCTACACCTTC
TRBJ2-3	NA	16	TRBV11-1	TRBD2	CASSLFILAGADTQYF	TGTGCCAGCAGCCTCTTCATCCTAGCGGGAGCAGATACGCAGTATTTT
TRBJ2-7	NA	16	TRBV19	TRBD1	CASSIGGGQGGTEQYF	TGTGCCAGTAGTATAGGCGGAGGACAGGGGGGTACAGAGCAGTACTTC
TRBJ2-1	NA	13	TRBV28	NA	CASSLLGGDEQFF	TGTGCCAGCAGTCTACTAGGAGGGGATGAGCAGTTCTTC
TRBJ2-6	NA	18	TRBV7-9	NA	CASSLVTVYVSGANVLTF	TGTGCCAGCAGCTTAGTAACAGTTTATGTCTCTGGGGCCAACGTCCTGACTTTC
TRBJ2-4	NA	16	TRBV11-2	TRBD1	CASSLEQGRSIGIQYF	TGTGCCAGCAGCCTAGAACAGGGGCGGTCCATCGGCATTCAGTACTTC
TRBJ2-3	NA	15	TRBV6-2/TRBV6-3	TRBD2	CASSYSSGRLDTQYF	TGTGCCAGCAGTTACTCGAGCGGGAGGTTGGATACGCAGTATTTT
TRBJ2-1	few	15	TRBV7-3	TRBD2	CASSTSGSAYNEQFF	TGTGCCAGCAGCACTAGCGGGAGCGCCTACAATGAGCAGTTCTTC
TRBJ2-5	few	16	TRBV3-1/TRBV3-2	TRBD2	CASSPGLAGGQETQYF	TGTGCCAGCAGCCCTGGACTAGCGGGAGGACAAGAGACCCAGTACTTC
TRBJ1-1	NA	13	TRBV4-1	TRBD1	CASSTQGATEAFF	TGCGCCAGCAGCACACAGGGGGCCACTGAAGCTTTCTTT
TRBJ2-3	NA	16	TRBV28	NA	CASSGFGAGLTDTQYF	TGTGCCAGCAGCGGCTTCGGGGCGGGATTAACAGATACGCAGTATTTT
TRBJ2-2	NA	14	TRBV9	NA	CASSSLENTGELFF	TGTGCCAGCAGCAGCCTCGAGAACACCGGGGAGCTGTTTTTT
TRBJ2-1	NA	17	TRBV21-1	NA	CASSPGTSWAVYNEQFF	TGTGCCAGCAGCCCCGGGACTAGCTGGGCGGTTTACAATGAGCAGTTCTTC
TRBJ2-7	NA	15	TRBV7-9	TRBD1	CASSTGTGSSYEQYF	TGTGCCAGCAGCACCGGGACAGGGAGCTCCTACGAGCAGTACTTC
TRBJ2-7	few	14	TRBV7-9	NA	CASSLGGITYEQYF	TGTGCCAGCAGCTTAGGCGGGATTACCTACGAGCAGTACTTC